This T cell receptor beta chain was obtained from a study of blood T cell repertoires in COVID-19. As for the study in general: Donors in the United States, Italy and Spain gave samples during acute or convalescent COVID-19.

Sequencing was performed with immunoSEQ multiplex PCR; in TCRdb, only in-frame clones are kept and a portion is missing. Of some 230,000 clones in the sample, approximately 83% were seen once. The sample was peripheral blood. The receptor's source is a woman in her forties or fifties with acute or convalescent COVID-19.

Written as DNA, the CDR3 is TGTGCCAGCAGCTTGGTCGTGAACTATGGCTACACCTTC. Its protein is CASSLVVNYGYTF. The gene calls are TRBV5-5 and TRBJ1-2; D remains ambiguous. This CDR3 has 13 amino acids. Germline CDR1 SGHKS, CDR2 YYEKEE (reference sequence). V was trimmed by 0 bases and J by 2 bases, leaving 5 bases between them.